These 6 T cell receptor beta chains originate from one sample sequenced in a study of CD8 T cells in Susac syndrome. Reverse transcription of roughly 0.5 to 1 ug RNA used random hexamers. Via MiXCR, TCRdb re-called the immunoSEQ multiplex PCR reads, giving one row per CDR3 protein. This sample carries 180,000 or so distinct CDR3 sequences, around 94% of them seen once, and the ten largest clones take 0.11% to 0.15%. The sequenced material came from CD4+ T cells from PBMCs. These receptors originate from a human donor in good health.

This chain joins TRBV29-1 and TRBJ1-1; TRBD1 matches 7 bases. Germline V lookup: CDR1 SQVTM, CDR2 ANQGSEA. Losses at the gene ends were 3 bases for V and 6 bases for J; bases not matched to a gene: 13. This CDR3 has 15 residues. The CDR3 DNA sequence: TGCAGCGTTGACCTGATAACGACAGGGAGGGCTGAAGCTTTCTTT. Translating it yields CSVDLITTGRAEAFF.

V is TRBV5-1 and J is TRBJ2-1; TRBD1 is a possible D gene (5 bases). V lost 0 bases and J 7 bases, leaving 5 bases between the germline ends. The germline V gene encodes CDR1 SGHRS and CDR2 YFSETQ. The CDR3 is made up of 12 amino acids. CDR3 region: CASSLEGNEQFF. As DNA, the CDR3 is TGCGCCAGCAGCTTGGAGGGGAATGAGCAGTTCTTC.

The rearrangement links TRBV5-4 to TRBJ2-5, with a possible D match to TRBD2 (7 bases). Germline CDR1 is SGHNT and CDR2 is YYREEE (reference sequence). With 5 bases removed from V and 7 bases from J, the gap between germline ends came to 21 bases. This CDR3 contains 15 residues. DNA for the CDR3: TGTGCCAGCAGTCTCGAGCGGGATAAAGGGGGGACCCAGTACTTC. The encoded protein is CASSLERDKGGTQYF.

V and J are TRBV7-2 and TRBJ1-1; tentative D call: TRBD1 (6 bases). The CDR3 contains 15 residues. V was clipped by 0 bases and J by 4 bases, with 12 bases between them. Per germline, CDR1 SGHTA and CDR2 FQGNSA. The CDR3 DNA reads as TGTGCCAGCAGCTTAGCCGGGTGGGGGGCCACTGAAGCTTTCTTT. Protein sequence: CASSLAGWGATEAFF.

This chain joins TRBV5-4 and TRBJ2-5, with D tentatively TRBD1 (5 bases). The CDR3 runs to 15 residues. Deletions cut 4 bases from V and 4 bases from J, with 17 bases between. CDR1 is SGHNT, CDR2 YYREEE, per germline (reference sequence). In nucleotides, the CDR3 is TGTGCCAGCAGCATTGAGATGACTGGGGCAGAGACCCAGTACTTC. Translating gives CASSIEMTGAETQYF.

The chain recombines TRBV3-1 with TRBJ2-3; D is perhaps TRBD1 or TRBD2 (5 bases each). CDR1 is LGHDT, CDR2 YNNKEL, per germline (reference sequence). This CDR3 contains 15 residues. The V and J ends lost 4 bases and 1 base respectively, with 12 bases between them. CDR3 in DNA: TGTGCCAGCAGCCGCTCGGGGCCACGCACAGATACGCAGTATTTT. Protein sequence: CASSRSGPRTDTQYF.